A selection of T cell receptor beta chains follows, all from one sample in a study of blood T cells in healthy people across ages. TCRdb re-derived calls from the 5' RACE reads in MiXCR, one entry per CDR3 protein. Of about 1.8 million distinct CDR3 sequences in the sample, roughly 50% were seen once. Material for sequencing was blood. The receptors come from a woman between 40 and 50 years old in good health. Each CDR3 is given with its conserved first and last residue. A D gene is named only where the DNA matches it firmly. Clone sizes are given selectively: once, few, many, or a class where the clone is expanded.

v_gene,j_gene,d_gene,abundance,CDR3aa,CDR3nt
TRBV3-1,TRBJ1-5,NA,NA,CASSQVRGGPQHF,TGTGCCAGCAGCCAGGTCCGGGGAGGGCCCCAGCATTTT
TRBV19,TRBJ1-2,NA,once,CASSSVGGNGYTF,TGTGCCAGTAGTAGCGTCGGAGGCAATGGCTACACCTTC
TRBV4-2,TRBJ1-2,NA,NA,CASSQDQGRPSLFYGYTF,TGTGCCAGCAGCCAAGATCAGGGGCGGCCCTCCCTCTTCTATGGCTACACCTTC
TRBV9,TRBJ2-3,NA,NA,CASSVLQGSYSTDTQYF,TGTGCCAGCAGCGTCCTGCAGGGTTCTTATAGCACAGATACGCAGTATTTT
TRBV5-1,TRBJ2-6,TRBD1,NA,CASSPMDRGGSGANVLTF,TGCGCCAGCAGCCCCATGGACAGGGGGGGGTCTGGGGCCAACGTCCTGACTTTC
TRBV4-3,TRBJ2-3,NA,few,CASSQDVTSTSTDTQYF,TGCGCCAGCAGCCAAGACGTAACATCCACTAGCACAGATACGCAGTATTTT
TRBV4-3,TRBJ2-1,TRBD2,few,CASSQDRPSGGNEQFF,TGCGCCAGCAGCCAAGATAGGCCTAGCGGAGGGAATGAGCAGTTCTTC
TRBV20-1,TRBJ2-7,TRBD2,NA,CSAREWGLGYNEQYF,TGCAGTGCTAGAGAATGGGGACTAGGGTACAATGAGCAGTACTTC
TRBV28,TRBJ1-2,NA,few,CASSQQTTAPGYTF,TGTGCCAGCAGTCAGCAGACCACGGCCCCTGGCTACACCTTC
TRBV6-5,TRBJ1-2,TRBD1,NA,CASSYNDRGGYTF,TGTGCCAGCAGTTACAACGACAGGGGGGGCTACACCTTC